These 17 T cell receptor beta chains were all obtained from the same sample, sequenced in a study of spatial heterogeneity in lung cancer. Time point: sample taken at primary tumor resection. Tumor, nontumor lung or frozen PBMC supplied whole RNA, sequenced without sorting. A single record per CDR3 protein comes from TCRdb applying MiXCR to the 5' RACE reads. The repertoire holds about 82,000 distinct CDR3 sequences, about 12% seen once, with 4.6% in the top ten. The input for sequencing was PBMCs, taken at surgery. These receptors came from a male donor with early-stage non-small cell lung cancer.

This clonotype was picked up many times. The chain has TRBV7-3 and TRBJ2-7; 8 bases agree with TRBD1. The germline V gene has CDR1 SGHTA and CDR2 FQGTGA. This CDR3 is 14 amino acids long. V was clipped by 5 bases and J by 2 bases; unmatched bases: 5. Here the CDR3 DNA reads TGTGCCAGCAGCCCCACGACAGGGGCCTACGAGCAGTACTTC. Amino acid sequence: CASSPTTGAYEQYF.

There are a few counts of this clonotype. V usage is TRBV5-1 and J usage is TRBJ1-4; D remains unclear. The germline gives CDR1 SGHRS, CDR2 YFSETQ. V shed 4 bases and J shed 7 bases, with 17 bases lying between them. The CDR3 consists of 15 residues. DNA of the CDR3: TGCGCCAGCAGCCCCAGTACGGCATCCCGTGAAAAACTGTTTTTT. Translating gives CASSPSTASREKLFF.

In its sample, this clonotype was seen a few times. The rearrangement joins TRBV10-3 to TRBJ1-2; TRBD1 matches 7 bases. Germline V CDR1 and CDR2: ENHRY, SYGVKD. The CDR3 length is 14 residues. J lost 0 bases, V lost 6 bases, and 4 bases had no gene match. CDR3 nucleotide sequence: TGTGCCATCAGGCCGGGACAGCCTAACTATGGCTACACCTTC. Translated: CAIRPGQPNYGYTF.

V usage is TRBV27 and J usage is TRBJ1-5, with D unresolved. Looked up from germline, CDR1 is MNHEY and CDR2 is SMNVEV (reference sequence). The CDR3 has 16 residues. Trimming shortened V by 8 bases and J by 4 bases, and 21 bases separated the two germline ends. The CDR3 loop reads CASGPQMGFRNQPQHF. CDR3 nucleotide sequence: TGTGCCAGCGGCCCCCAGATGGGGTTTAGAAATCAGCCCCAGCATTTT.

The rearrangement uses TRBV7-3 and TRBJ2-3; 9 bases agree with TRBD2. The CDR3 is made up of 14 amino acids. Germline CDR1 reads SGHTA; CDR2 reads FQGTGA. Losses at the gene ends were 2 bases for V and 5 bases for J; bases not matched to a gene: 2. CDR3 sequence reads: CASSLVAGEDTQYF. The CDR3 coding sequence is TGTGCCAGCAGCTTAGTAGCGGGGGAAGATACGCAGTATTTT. The full variable domain, its missing parts supplied by reference TRBV7-3 and TRBJ2-3, is GAGVSQTPSNKVTEKGKYVELRCDPISGHTALYWYRQSLGQGPEFLIYFQGTGAADDSGLPNDRFFAVRPEGSVSTLKIQRTERGDSAVYLCASSLVAGEDTQYFGPGTRLTVL.

This clonotype was seen a few times. The chain uses TRBV5-4 and TRBJ2-5; D is undetermined. Germline CDR1 reads SGHNT; CDR2 reads YYREEE (reference sequence). Between the trimmed V and J ends, which lost 0 bases and 2 bases, there was a span of 5 bases. This CDR3 is 13 amino acids long. In DNA form, the CDR3 reads TGTGCCAGCAGCTTGGTGCTGCAAGAGACCCAGTACTTC. This sequence encodes CASSLVLQETQYF.

This clonotype was observed a few times. The chain employs TRBV20-1 and TRBJ2-5; unclear D gene. V was shortened by 2 bases and J by 2 bases, with 0 bases between the two germline ends. This CDR3 has 10 residues. Germline values: CDR1 DFQATT, CDR2 SNEGSKA (reference sequence). CDR3 sequence: CSARQETQYF. As DNA, the CDR3 is TGCAGTGCTAGACAAGAGACCCAGTACTTC.

In its sample, this clonotype was seen many times. CDR3 bases: TGTGCCACCAGCAGAGATGAGGTAAATGAGCAGTTCTTC. Encoded protein: CATSRDEVNEQFF. The chain combines TRBV15 with TRBJ2-1; D gene ambiguous. There are 13 residues in the CDR3. Germline values: CDR1 LNHNV, CDR2 YYDKDF (reference sequence). Trimming took off 0 bases at V and 7 bases at J, with 7 bases between the two ends. Complete variable domain (other parts from reference TRBV15 and TRBJ2-1): DAMVIQNPRYQVTQFGKPVTLSCSQTLNHNVMYWYQQKSSQAPKLLFHYYDKDFNNEADTPDNFQSRRPNTSFCFLDIRSPGLGDTAMYLCATSRDEVNEQFFGPGTRLTVL.

A few counts support this clonotype. The V call is TRBV9, the J call TRBJ1-1; unclear D gene. Germline V lookup: CDR1 SGDLS, CDR2 YYNGEE. The CDR3 runs to 14 residues. Between the trimmed V and J ends, which lost 2 bases and 0 bases, there was a span of 8 bases. The CDR3 loop is CASSVSQLNTEAFF. The CDR3 DNA is TGTGCCAGCAGCGTCTCACAGCTGAACACTGAAGCTTTCTTT. Variable domain in full (rest from reference TRBV9 and TRBJ1-1): DSGVTQTPKHLITATGQRVTLRCSPRSGDLSVYWYQQSLDQGLQFLIQYYNGEERAKGNILERFSAQQFPDLHSELNLSSLELGDSALYFCASSVSQLNTEAFFGQGTRLTVV.

This clonotype was detected a few times. This chain connects TRBV19 to TRBJ2-1, with D tentatively TRBD1 (6 bases). Germline V gives CDR1 LNHDA, CDR2 SQIVND (reference sequence). This CDR3 has 16 amino acids. Trimming cost V 3 bases and J 2 bases, with 14 bases left between them. The CDR3: CASSIPTGNPYNEQFF. The CDR3, as DNA: TGTGCCAGTAGTATCCCCACAGGGAATCCCTACAATGAGCAGTTCTTC.

In this sample, this clonotype turned up many times. The genes are TRBV7-2 and TRBJ2-3, with TRBD1 matching over 10 bases. The germline V gene has CDR1 SGHTA and CDR2 FQGNSA. This CDR3 is built from 15 residues. Germline trimming cut 5 bases from V and 3 bases from J; bases unmatched to any gene: 5. The CDR3 sequence is CASSPRQGATDTQYF. The CDR3 coding sequence is TGTGCCAGCAGCCCTAGACAGGGGGCGACAGATACGCAGTATTTT.

V gene TRBV5-1 combines with J gene TRBJ2-1; TRBD2 aligns across 8 bases. The CDR3 is 17 residues long. With 4 bases clipped from V and 0 bases from J, the junction kept 9 bases outside the gene matches. Looked up from germline, CDR1 is SGHRS and CDR2 is YFSETQ. CDR3 DNA sequence: TGCGCCAGCAGCCGAAAAATTAGCGGGATCTCCTACAATGAGCAGTTCTTC. Protein: CASSRKISGISYNEQFF.

Ten or more counts support this clonotype. This chain links TRBV27 with TRBJ1-2; perhaps TRBD1 as D (5 bases). The CDR3 has 15 residues. V gave up 5 bases and J gave up 8 bases, with 21 bases separating them. The germline V gene has CDR1 MNHEY and CDR2 SMNVEV (reference sequence). CDR3 protein: CASSPLGAQVVGYTF. The CDR3 nucleotides are TGTGCCAGCAGTCCCCTAGGGGCGCAGGTAGTAGGCTACACCTTC.

This clonotype was detected a few times. The genes are TRBV7-9 and TRBJ2-5; possible D gene TRBD1, 5 bases. Germline values: CDR1 SEHNR, CDR2 FQNEAQ (reference sequence). The CDR3 consists of 16 residues. The V gene lost 0 bases and the J gene lost 5 bases, with 16 bases spanning the gap. In nucleotides, the CDR3 is TGTGCCAGCAGCTTAGCGCTTGGGCAGGGTCACGAGACCCAGTACTTC. It codes for CASSLALGQGHETQYF.

This rearrangement joins TRBV20-1 to TRBJ1-1; 7 bases are shared with TRBD1. J was trimmed by 7 bases and V by 6 bases; bases with no gene match: 8. Germline lookup yields CDR1 DFQATT and CDR2 SNEGSKA (reference sequence). The CDR3 is made up of 12 amino acids. The CDR3 sequence is CSARPGQLEAFF. CDR3 in DNA: TGCAGTGCGAGGCCGGGACAGCTTGAAGCTTTCTTT.

The CDR3 reads CASSGPGGNQPQHF. The DNA for the CDR3 is TGTGCCAGCAGTGGCCCAGGGGGAAATCAGCCCCAGCATTTT. The chain joins TRBV2 to TRBJ1-5; 7 positions match TRBD1. This CDR3 comprises 14 residues. V gave up 4 bases and J gave up 4 bases; unmatched junction bases: 4. Per germline, CDR1 SNHLY and CDR2 FYNNEI. Supplemented by reference TRBV2 and TRBJ1-5, the full variable domain reads EPEVTQTPSHQVTQMGQEVILRCVPISNHLYFYWYRQILGQKVEFLVSFYNNEISEKSEIFDDQFSVERPDGSNFTLKIRSTKLEDSAMYFCASSGPGGNQPQHFGDGTRLSIL.

The chain links TRBV7-2 to TRBJ2-1; D is perhaps TRBD2 (6 bases). V lost 5 bases to trimming and J lost 2 bases, with 10 bases between them. The V gene's germline CDR1 is SGHTA and CDR2 FQGNSA. The CDR3 sequence is 14 residues long. The CDR3 here is CASSPSEAYNEQFF. The CDR3, as DNA: TGTGCCAGCAGCCCTAGCGAAGCCTACAATGAGCAGTTCTTC. Full variable domain (remainder filled in from reference TRBV7-2 and TRBJ2-1): GAGVSQSPSNKVTEKGKDVELRCDPISGHTALYWYRQSLGQGLEFLIYFQGNSAPDKSGLPSDRFSAERTGGSVSTLTIQRTQQEDSAVYLCASSPSEAYNEQFFGPGTRLTVL.